This T cell receptor beta chain stems from a study of blood T cell repertoires in COVID-19. Background on the study: Collection of acute and convalescent COVID-19 samples took place in the United States, Italy and Spain. PBMCs, B-cell-depleted T cells, or T cells were the source of the cDNA or gDNA that made up the material.

Looked up from germline, CDR1 is PRHDT and CDR2 is FYEKMQ (reference sequence). The CDR3 is made up of 17 amino acids. V was cut by 0 bases and J by 0 bases, with 14 bases left in between. In the original processing: Estimates of nucleated cell counts were drawn from the amplification of reference gene primers. Repertoires were generated with immunoSEQ multiplex PCR, while TCRdb's copy carries only in-frame clones and drops some. For V, J and clone size, that table is used; D and trimming come from the DNA. The table shows 70,000 to 95,000 clones, with around four fifths occurring only once. Sequencing was done on a sample of peripheral blood. The chain carries TRBV13 and TRBJ1-2; D perhaps matches TRBD1 (5 bases). The TCR sequence derives from a man aged 80 or over with active or convalescent COVID-19. The CDR3 here is CASSLGLGGAANYGYTF. CDR3 nucleotides: TGTGCCAGCAGCTTAGGCCTCGGAGGGGCTGCTAACTATGGCTACACCTTC.